Here is one T cell receptor (beta chain) with its context. This sample is part of a study of blood T cell repertoires in COVID-19. The protocol was immunoSEQ multiplex PCR, while the TCRdb copy is restricted to in-frame clones and leaves out a portion. The sample shows about 160,000 clones, around four fifths of them seen only once. Trimming removed 2 bases from V and 0 bases from J; junction bases left unmatched: 2. Germline V gene data show CDR1 as SGHAT and CDR2 as FQNNGV. The CDR3 consists of 16 residues. Recovery among Cohort 3 donors was established by two negative PCRs, clearance, or symptom resolution.

The sequenced sample consisted of PBMCs or T cells enriched from blood (not recorded which). The TCR was taken from a woman aged 45 to 65 who had recovered from COVID-19. The rearrangement links TRBV11-2 to TRBJ2-2; 8 bases fit TRBD2. CDR3 bases: TGTGCCAGCAGCTTAAGCGGGGGATCGAACACCGGGGAGCTGTTTTTT. Translation gives CASSLSGGSNTGELFF.